A single sample is the source of the 10 T cell receptor beta chains below, sequenced in a study of control samples from healthy donors and cancer patients. Using immunoSEQ multiplex PCR, the repertoire was profiled, and TCRdb retains in-frame clones only, with some absent. The profile covers over 30,000 clones, with about 88% appearing a single time and roughly 1.6% taken by the ten largest. The specimen was PBMCs. These TCRs come from a woman aged 35 to 49 with lung cancer.

This chain joins TRBV30 and TRBJ1-2; D is ambiguous. Looked up from germline, CDR1 is GTSNPN and CDR2 is SVGIG (reference sequence). Between the trimmed V and J ends, which lost 4 bases and 2 bases, there was a span of 17 bases. The CDR3 length is 15 residues. The CDR3 loop reads CAWTLGSNLNYGYTF. CDR3 DNA sequence: TGTGCCTGGACCCTCGGATCCAATTTAAACTATGGCTACACCTTC.

The chain uses TRBV6-5 and TRBJ2-1; D ambiguous. The CDR3 contains 12 residues. Trimming cost V 2 bases and J 9 bases, with 8 bases left between them. CDR1 and CDR2 from the germline V gene are MNHEY and SVGAGI. The CDR3 sequence is CASSYPNSEQFF. CDR3 in DNA: TGTGCCAGCAGTTACCCCAACAGTGAGCAGTTCTTC.

This clone was detected a few times. This chain uses TRBV2 with TRBJ1-3; D possibly corresponds to TRBD1 (5 bases). Between the trimmed V and J ends, which lost 4 bases and 0 bases, there was a span of 13 bases. This CDR3 is built from 16 residues. CDR1 and CDR2 from the germline V gene are SNHLY and FYNNEI. CDR3 sequence reads: CASSGRGEISGNTIYF. DNA for the CDR3: TGTGCCAGCAGTGGGAGGGGAGAGATCTCTGGAAACACCATATATTTT.

The CDR3 spells CASSTGYSGNTIYF. In DNA, the CDR3 is TGTGCCAGCAGTACAGGGTACTCTGGAAACACCATATATTTT. The rearrangement uses TRBV2 and TRBJ1-3; possibly TRBD1 for D (6 bases). Trimming removed 5 bases from V and 0 bases from J, with 8 bases in between. The CDR3 extends over 14 amino acids. Germline CDR1 SNHLY, CDR2 FYNNEI.

The V gene is TRBV9, the J gene TRBJ2-2; maybe TRBD1 (5 bases). Trimming left V 0 bases short and J 0 bases short, with 9 bases between. This CDR3 contains 16 residues. CDR1 is SGDLS, CDR2 YYNGEE, per germline. The CDR3 bases are TGTGCCAGCAGCGTAGGGGGCAGTCCGAACACCGGGGAGCTGTTTTTT. This encodes CASSVGGSPNTGELFF.

The chain carries TRBV6-2 or TRBV6-3 and TRBJ2-2; D may match TRBD1 or TRBD2 (5 bases each). The CDR3 is made up of 16 amino acids. Germline V CDR1 and CDR2: MNHEY, SVGEGT. The germline V and J ends were trimmed by 5 bases and 4 bases, with 17 bases remaining between them. The CDR3 nucleotides are TGTGCCAGCAGTACACTGCGTGGGGCGGGCACCGGGGAGCTGTTTTTT. Translating gives CASSTLRGAGTGELFF.

V usage is TRBV7-9 and J usage is TRBJ2-7, with D possibly being TRBD2 (6 bases). V shed 3 bases and J shed 0 bases, with 9 bases lying between them. CDR1 SEHNR and CDR2 FQNEAQ come from the germline V gene (reference sequence). This CDR3 contains 14 residues. CDR3 DNA: TGTGCCAGCAGCTTGGAGGGAAGCTCCTACGAGCAGTACTTC. Residues: CASSLEGSSYEQYF. The entire variable domain, with the rest obtained from reference TRBV7-9 and TRBJ2-7, is as follows: DTGVSQNPRHKITKRGQNVTFRCDPISEHNRLYWYRQTLGQGPEFLTYFQNEAQLEKSRLLSDRFSAERPKGSFSTLEIQRTEQGDSAMYLCASSLEGSSYEQYFGPGTRLTVT.

The chain carries TRBV7-2 and TRBJ1-4, with D perhaps TRBD1 (6 bases). Germline V lookup: CDR1 SGHTA, CDR2 FQGNSA. The CDR3 runs to 15 residues. V lost 4 bases to trimming and J lost 0 bases, with 9 bases between them. The CDR3 region has the DNA TGTGCCAGCAGCTCGACAGGTACAACTAATGAAAAACTGTTTTTT. Amino acid sequence: CASSSTGTTNEKLFF.

This clone was seen more than once but under ten times. Here the CDR3 DNA reads TGTGCCACCAGCAGAGCTGATCAGGTGGGCCCCTACGAGCAGTACTTC. This codes for CATSRADQVGPYEQYF. The chain uses TRBV15 and TRBJ2-7; no firm D call. Trimming took off 1 base at V and 2 bases at J, with 15 bases between the two ends. This CDR3 is built from 16 residues. Germline V gives CDR1 LNHNV, CDR2 YYDKDF (reference sequence).

This clone was seen only once. This rearrangement joins TRBV19 to TRBJ1-5; D remains ambiguous. Germline CDR1 and CDR2: LNHDA and SQIVND (reference sequence). The V end was cut by 1 base, the J end by 4 bases, with 8 bases between. This CDR3 is built from 14 residues. CDR3 sequence (DNA): TGTGCCAGTAGTATAGGATGGCAGAATCAGCCCCAGCATTTT. The encoded protein is CASSIGWQNQPQHF.